This T cell receptor beta chain appears in the sequencing data of a study of molecular identifiers for immune sequencing clone quantification. Broader study findings: Clones above 20 RNA copies held over 99% of effector molecules, under 1% in naive cells. Underestimated sizes of highly expanded clones could result from identical TCR molecules that share a barcode.

About this clonotype itself: The antigen is not known.

TCRdb reprocessed the PCR reads with MiXCR, giving one entry per CDR3 protein. Altogether about 630,000 distinct CDR3 sequences are present, about 25% being singletons, with the ten largest covering about 0.78%. When naive CD8 T cells were sorted, they were gated as CD8+CD4-CCR7+CD45RA+. The sequenced sample was naive CD8+ T cells from blood, with Jurkat cell RNA spiked in. Noted subset: FACS-sorted CD8+CD4-CCR7+CD45RA+ naive T cells. This receptor was identified in a human donor in good health. Some libraries in this study had Jurkat cell RNA spiked in.

CDR3 residues: CASSEWPSGATNEKLFF. The DNA of the CDR3 is TGTGCCAGCAGTGAATGGCCCTCAGGGGCTACTAATGAAAAACTGTTTTTT. This chain joins TRBV2 and TRBJ1-4, with a possible D match to TRBD1 (6 bases). Trimming shortened V by 2 bases and J by 2 bases, and 15 bases separated the two germline ends. Germline CDR1 reads SNHLY; CDR2 reads FYNNEI. The CDR3 has 17 amino acids.